This TCR beta chain is from a study of T cell repertoires in cytomegalovirus infection. Overall study context: Based on public TCR beta signatures, there were indications of CMV infection and of a matching HLA type.

In TCRdb, the reads were re-called with MiXCR into one record per CDR3 protein. The sample lists 630,000 or so distinct CDR3 sequences; 24% were seen once. Findings and caveats of the study: People with CMV and the relevant HLA were identified by cumulative public TCR beta family frequency. Clonotype analysis showed dominance of the ex vivo response by HLA-C-restricted CMV-specific TCR beta clonotypes.

The length of the CDR3 is 16 residues. The ends lost 0 bases at V and 5 bases at J; junction bases unmatched: 8. Germline assignment: CDR1 SGHTA and CDR2 FQGTGA. Comments on this clonotype: What it binds is unknown.

The receptor was derived from a human donor in good health (CMV status not recorded). Some clones in this sample may be carry-over from other donors' samples. The sequenced material came from CD8+ T cells from PBMCs. V gene TRBV7-3 combines with J gene TRBJ2-5; TRBD2 matches at 8 bases. The CDR3 sequence: CASSLTTGGALETQYF. The DNA for the CDR3 is TGTGCCAGCAGCTTAACGACCGGGGGGGCCTTGGAGACCCAGTACTTC.